This passage covers 27 T cell receptor beta chains from one sample sequenced in a study of cytomegalovirus exposure and HLA in healthy donors. The PCR was carried out with 60 Vbeta primers and 13 Jbeta primers. Clones were read by immunoSEQ multiplex PCR, and TCRdb kept only the in-frame ones, dropping some. The clone table shows 100,000 to 150,000 clones, with the ten largest holding roughly 1.7%. The sequenced material came from PBMCs. These TCRs come from a man aged 18 to 30 in good health and CMV-seronegative.

The chain carries TRBV11-3 and TRBJ1-3, with D uncertain. The ends were cut back, 5 bases at V and 3 bases at J, with 8 bases in the middle. The CDR3 contains 13 residues. In germline, CDR1 is SGHNT, CDR2 YENEEA. This CDR3 is CASSPILGNTIYF. The CDR3 DNA sequence: TGTGCCAGCAGCCCAATACTTGGAAACACCATATATTTT.

This chain joins TRBV19 and TRBJ1-1; D is perhaps TRBD1 (6 bases). Trimming left V 7 bases short and J 3 bases short, with 21 bases between. Per germline, CDR1 LNHDA and CDR2 SQIVND (reference sequence). This CDR3 is built from 16 residues. The CDR3 nucleotides are TGTGCCAGTACCTCGGGAGGGGGTGGGATTGACACTGAAGCTTTCTTT. It encodes CASTSGGGGIDTEAFF.

CDR3 sequence (DNA): TGTGCCAGCAGCCTGACAAGCGAGCAGTTCTTC. Encoded protein: CASSLTSEQFF. The chain is built from TRBV11-2 and TRBJ2-1; D not certain. Between the trimmed V and J ends, which lost 5 bases and 10 bases, there was a span of 9 bases. The CDR3 contains 11 residues. Germline V gives CDR1 SGHAT, CDR2 FQNNGV.

The rearrangement uses TRBV13 and TRBJ2-1, with D hard to call. Trimming removed 4 bases from V and 4 bases from J, with 8 bases in between. Germline V CDR1 and CDR2: PRHDT, FYEKMQ (reference sequence). The CDR3 consists of 13 residues. CDR3 loop: CASSSLRYNEQFF. In DNA, the CDR3 is TGTGCCAGCAGCTCCCTCCGTTACAATGAGCAGTTCTTC.

V usage is TRBV21-1 and J usage is TRBJ2-1; TRBD1, the D gene given by the table, was not confirmed from the DNA. TRBV21-1 is shown as a pseudogene. The CDR3 runs 16 residues. The CDR3 is CASSKGRPTPGNEQFF. The CDR3 DNA is TGTGCCAGCAGCAAAGGGCGACCCACACCAGGGAATGAGCAGTTCTTC.

The gene calls are TRBV29-1 and TRBJ2-3, with D tentatively TRBD1 (6 bases). The CDR3 contains 11 residues. Trimming left V 7 bases short and J 3 bases short, with 8 bases between. The germline V gene encodes CDR1 SQVTM and CDR2 ANQGSEA. The CDR3: CSGQGTDTQYF. Here the CDR3 DNA reads TGCAGCGGCCAGGGGACAGATACGCAGTATTTT.

The chain carries TRBV5-8 and TRBJ2-3; 8 bases map to TRBD2. Germline V gives CDR1 SGHTS, CDR2 YDEGEE. V lost 2 bases and J lost 8; bases outside the gene matches: 4. This CDR3 contains 13 residues. As DNA, the CDR3 is TGTGCCAGCAGCTTTAGCGGGGCGGGTACGCAGTATTTT. Amino acid sequence: CASSFSGAGTQYF.

V and J are TRBV10-3 and TRBJ1-2; D possibly corresponds to TRBD1 (5 bases). CDR1 is ENHRY and CDR2 is SYGVKD in the germline V gene. V dropped 0 bases and J dropped 5 bases, with 16 bases sitting between them. The CDR3 is made up of 16 amino acids. CDR3 region: CAISESEGERAYGYTF. The DNA for the CDR3 is TGTGCCATCAGTGAGTCCGAAGGGGAAAGGGCTTATGGCTACACCTTC.

The gene calls are TRBV4-3 and TRBJ1-2; TRBD1 agrees at 7 bases. The CDR3 is 17 residues long. Trimming at V came to 1 base and at J to 5 bases, leaving 13 bases not matched to a gene. Germline V gene sequence: CDR1 LGHNA, CDR2 YSLEER. The CDR3 sequence is CASSQGQGPMAVYGYTF. The CDR3, as DNA: TGCGCCAGCAGCCAAGGACAGGGACCAATGGCCGTATATGGCTACACCTTC.

This chain links TRBV7-2 with TRBJ2-5; 10 bases line up with TRBD2. This CDR3 is built from 16 residues. In germline, CDR1 is SGHTA, CDR2 FQGNSA. Germline trimming cut 1 base from V and 4 bases from J; bases unmatched to any gene: 6. The CDR3 region is CASSLGLAGGGETQYF. CDR3 DNA sequence: TGTGCCAGCAGCTTAGGGTTAGCGGGAGGTGGAGAGACCCAGTACTTC. The full variable domain, rest sourced from reference TRBV7-2 and TRBJ2-5, is GAGVSQSPSNKVTEKGKDVELRCDPISGHTALYWYRQSLGQGLEFLIYFQGNSAPDKSGLPSDRFSAERTGGSVSTLTIQRTQQEDSAVYLCASSLGLAGGGETQYFGPGTRLLVL.

V is TRBV13 and J is TRBJ1-5, with a weak D call TRBD1 (6 bases). The CDR3 has 13 amino acids. V lost 0 bases and J 6 bases, leaving 6 bases between the germline ends. Per germline, CDR1 PRHDT and CDR2 FYEKMQ (reference sequence). The CDR3 here is CASSLGGAQPQHF. CDR3 in DNA: TGTGCCAGCAGCTTAGGGGGGGCTCAGCCCCAGCATTTT.

The gene calls are TRBV7-9 and TRBJ2-3; D may be TRBD2 (5 bases). CDR3 length equals 13 residues. Germline CDR1 is SEHNR and CDR2 is FQNEAQ (reference sequence). V was trimmed by 3 bases and J by 4 bases, leaving 8 bases between them. The CDR3 spells CASSLEVPDTQYF. The CDR3 DNA is TGTGCCAGCAGCTTGGAGGTCCCAGATACGCAGTATTTT. The full variable domain, rest sourced from reference TRBV7-9 and TRBJ2-3, is DTGVSQNPRHKITKRGQNVTFRCDPISEHNRLYWYRQTLGQGPEFLTYFQNEAQLEKSRLLSDRFSAERPKGSFSTLEIQRTEQGDSAMYLCASSLEVPDTQYFGPGTRLTVL.

This chain connects TRBV7-8 to TRBJ1-5, with 7 bases fitting TRBD1. Germline CDR1 SGHVS, CDR2 FQNEAQ. Trimming removed 5 bases from V and 6 bases from J; junction bases left unmatched: 10. The CDR3 totals 15 residues. CDR3 coding DNA: TGTGCCAGCAGCGCAGACAGGGCTAGTCGTCAGCCCCAGCATTTT. Encoded protein: CASSADRASRQPQHF.

The rearrangement joins TRBV9 to TRBJ2-4; tentative D call: TRBD2 (5 bases). Germline CDR1 reads SGDLS; CDR2 reads YYNGEE. The CDR3 has 14 amino acids. Deletions cut 0 bases from V and 8 bases from J, with 12 bases between. The CDR3 loop is CASSVAQTGYIQYF. Written as DNA, the CDR3 is TGTGCCAGCAGCGTAGCTCAAACGGGGTACATTCAGTACTTC.

V is TRBV29-1 and J is TRBJ2-7; TRBD1 matches 8 bases. The V and J ends lost 7 bases and 6 bases, in that order; junction bases with no gene match: 8. Germline CDR1 reads SQVTM; CDR2 reads ANQGSEA. The CDR3 loop spans 12 amino acids. The CDR3 is CSAKGQGGEQYF. The CDR3 DNA follows: TGCAGCGCTAAAGGACAGGGAGGCGAGCAGTACTTC.

This chain links TRBV14 with TRBJ1-5; 9 nucleotides align to TRBD1. CDR3 length: 16 amino acids. J lost 7 bases, V lost 6 bases, and 13 bases had no gene match. The germline gives CDR1 SGHDN, CDR2 FVKESK. The CDR3 here is CASRQTTGTGMQPQHF. DNA for the CDR3: TGTGCCAGCAGACAGACGACCGGGACAGGGATGCAGCCCCAGCATTTT.

V usage is TRBV6-1 and J usage is TRBJ1-1; maybe TRBD1 (6 bases). V lost 2 bases and J 3 bases, leaving 10 bases between the germline ends. This CDR3 comprises 14 residues. Germline V gene sequence: CDR1 MNHNS, CDR2 SASEGT. CDR3 loop: CASSETGLDTEAFF. In DNA, the CDR3 is TGTGCCAGCAGTGAAACAGGGTTGGACACTGAAGCTTTCTTT.

The V call is TRBV2, the J call TRBJ1-4, with 8 nucleotides matching TRBD1. Trimming at V came to 9 bases and at J to 3 bases, leaving 9 bases not matched to a gene. The CDR3 runs 15 residues. CDR1 and CDR2 (germline): SNHLY, FYNNEI. For the CDR3, the DNA is TGTGCCAGTAAGACAGGGGCGTTTTCTAATGAAAAACTGTTTTTT. It specifies CASKTGAFSNEKLFF.

V and J are TRBV10-3 and TRBJ2-5; 9 nucleotides line up with TRBD2. The CDR3 spans 17 residues. Germline CDR1 and CDR2: ENHRY and SYGVKD. J was trimmed by 2 bases and V by 0 bases; bases with no gene match: 7. The CDR3 sequence is CAISESGALAGQETQYF. CDR3 coding DNA: TGTGCCATCAGTGAGTCGGGGGCTCTAGCGGGGCAAGAGACCCAGTACTTC.

This chain uses TRBV7-8 with TRBJ2-5; D not certain. The DNA end is a closer match to TRBJ2-7, so the J assignment may be wrong. This CDR3 region has 13 residues. Germline V lookup: CDR1 SGHVS, CDR2 FQNEAQ. CDR3 sequence (DNA): TGTGCCTGCCGGATTAGAGGCGCCTACGAGCAGTACTTC. This encodes CACRIRGAYEQYF.

This sequence joins TRBV2 and TRBJ1-2; TRBD1 matches 10 bases. The J segment lost 8 bases and the V segment lost 4 bases, leaving 1 base of the junction unmatched. Germline CDR1 is SNHLY and CDR2 is FYNNEI. The CDR3 contains 12 residues. Here the CDR3 DNA reads TGTGCCAGCAGTGGGGACAGGGGCGGCTACACCTTC. Translating it yields CASSGDRGGYTF.

The V gene is TRBV6-1, the J gene TRBJ2-1; tentatively, D is TRBD1 (5 bases). This CDR3 is built from 15 residues. V shed 6 bases and J shed 6 bases, with 18 bases lying between them. In germline, CDR1 is MNHNS, CDR2 SASEGT. This CDR3 reads CASRTAHHEFNEQFF. The CDR3 coding sequence is TGTGCCAGCAGGACAGCGCATCATGAATTCAATGAGCAGTTCTTC.

This chain joins TRBV13 and TRBJ2-2, with 10 bases matching TRBD2. CDR1 is PRHDT and CDR2 is FYEKMQ in the germline V gene (reference sequence). Unmatched junction bases numbered 12, after V lost 5 bases and J lost 6 bases. The CDR3 sequence is 17 residues long. CDR3 in DNA: TGTGCCAGCAGCGCTAGCGGGAGCTTAGGACCCCCCGGGGAGCTGTTTTTT. Translating gives CASSASGSLGPPGELFF.

Points on this clone: At one end the junction does not follow the germline gene, possibly because of a read error. This sample includes further DNA sequences coding for the same CDR3. The rearrangement links TRBV5-8 to TRBJ1-5, with 8 nucleotides matching TRBD1. Germline values: CDR1 SGHTS, CDR2 YDEGEE. The CDR3 consists of 15 residues. Written as DNA, the CDR3 is TGCGCCAGCAGCATAGGACAGGGAGTGTTTCAGCCCCAGCATTTT. Translated, it gives CASSIGQGVFQPQHF.

This chain links TRBV25-1 with TRBJ2-7, with D possibly being TRBD1 (6 bases). Trimming removed 4 bases from V and 0 bases from J, with 13 bases in between. In germline, CDR1 is MGHDK, CDR2 SYGVNS. This CDR3 spans 15 amino acids. The CDR3 region is CASSGPTGFSYEQYF. CDR3 nucleotides: TGTGCCAGCAGTGGACCGACAGGTTTCTCCTACGAGCAGTACTTC.

The V and J genes are TRBV7-9 and TRBJ2-7; D is possibly TRBD1 (6 bases). Germline V gene lookup returns CDR1 SEHNR and CDR2 FQNEAQ (reference sequence). Deletions cut 3 bases from V and 5 bases from J, with 17 bases between. This CDR3 is 15 amino acids long. CDR3 residues: CASSFLRTEDNEQYF. The CDR3 bases are TGTGCCAGCAGCTTTCTCCGGACAGAGGATAACGAGCAGTACTTC.

V is TRBV28 and J is TRBJ2-7; 8 positions agree with TRBD1. Trimming took 5 bases from V and 0 from J; bases not matched to a gene: 9. CDR3 length equals 16 residues. The germline V gene has CDR1 MDHEN and CDR2 SYDVKM. The CDR3 bases are TGTGCCAGCAGTCCAGGGGGCGGAAGGAGCTCCTACGAGCAGTACTTC. This codes for CASSPGGGRSSYEQYF.